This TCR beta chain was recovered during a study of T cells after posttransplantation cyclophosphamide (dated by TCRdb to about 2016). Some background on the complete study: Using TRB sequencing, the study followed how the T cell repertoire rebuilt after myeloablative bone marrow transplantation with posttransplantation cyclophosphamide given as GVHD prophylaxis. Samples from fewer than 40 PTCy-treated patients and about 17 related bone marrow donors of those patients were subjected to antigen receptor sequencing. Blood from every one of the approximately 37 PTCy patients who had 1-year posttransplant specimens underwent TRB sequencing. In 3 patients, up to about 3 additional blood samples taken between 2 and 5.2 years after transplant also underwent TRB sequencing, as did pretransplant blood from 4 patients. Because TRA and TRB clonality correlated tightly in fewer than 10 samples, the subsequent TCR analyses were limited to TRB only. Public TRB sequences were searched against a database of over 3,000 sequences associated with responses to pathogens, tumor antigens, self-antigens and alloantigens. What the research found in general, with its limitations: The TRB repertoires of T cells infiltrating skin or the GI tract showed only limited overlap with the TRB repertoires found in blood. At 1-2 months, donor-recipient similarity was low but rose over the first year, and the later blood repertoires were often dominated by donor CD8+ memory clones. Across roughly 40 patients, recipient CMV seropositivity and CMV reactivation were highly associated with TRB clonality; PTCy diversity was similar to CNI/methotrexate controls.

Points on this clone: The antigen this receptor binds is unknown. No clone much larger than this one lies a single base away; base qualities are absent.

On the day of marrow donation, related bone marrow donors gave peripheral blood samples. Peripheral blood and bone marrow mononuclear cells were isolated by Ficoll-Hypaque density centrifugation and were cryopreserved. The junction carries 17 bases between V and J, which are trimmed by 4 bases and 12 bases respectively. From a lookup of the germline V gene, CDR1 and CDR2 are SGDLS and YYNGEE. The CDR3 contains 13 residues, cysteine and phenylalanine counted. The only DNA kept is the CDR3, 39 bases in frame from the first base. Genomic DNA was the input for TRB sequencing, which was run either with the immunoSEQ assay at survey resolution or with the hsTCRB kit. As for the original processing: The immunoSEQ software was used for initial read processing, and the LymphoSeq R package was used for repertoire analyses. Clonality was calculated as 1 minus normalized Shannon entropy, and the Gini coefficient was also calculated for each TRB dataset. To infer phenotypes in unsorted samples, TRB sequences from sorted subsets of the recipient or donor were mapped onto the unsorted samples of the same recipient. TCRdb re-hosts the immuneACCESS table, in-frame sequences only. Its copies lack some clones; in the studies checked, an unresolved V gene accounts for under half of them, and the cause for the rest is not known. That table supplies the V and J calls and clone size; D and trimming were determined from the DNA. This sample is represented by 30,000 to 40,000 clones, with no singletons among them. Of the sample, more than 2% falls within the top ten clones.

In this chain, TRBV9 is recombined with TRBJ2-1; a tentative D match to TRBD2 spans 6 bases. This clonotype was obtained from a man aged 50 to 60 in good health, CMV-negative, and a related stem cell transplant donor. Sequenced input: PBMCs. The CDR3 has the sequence CASSNSPQAGQFF. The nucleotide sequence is TGTGCCAGCAGCAACTCCCCCCAAGCGGGGCAGTTCTTC.